What follows are 21 T cell receptor beta chains derived from one specimen sequenced in a study of blood T cell repertoires in COVID-19. The table came from immunoSEQ multiplex PCR; TCRdb's copy has only in-frame clones and leaves some out. The repertoire includes around 330,000 clones, approximately 91% of them detected once, and around a tenth sits in the top ten. Material for sequencing was PBMCs or T cells enriched from blood (not recorded which). All receptors come from a woman aged 40 to 50 who had recovered from COVID-19.

J is TRBJ1-2 and V is TRBV25-1; D might be TRBD1 (5 bases). CDR1 is MGHDK and CDR2 is SYGVNS in the germline V gene. V dropped 8 bases and J dropped 7 bases, with 14 bases sitting between them. This CDR3 region has 12 residues. This CDR3 is CASRGTVLGYTF. In nucleotides, the CDR3 is TGTGCCAGCCGGGGGACGGTCCTTGGCTACACCTTC.

The chain employs TRBV18 and TRBJ2-3; D unresolved. CDR1 and CDR2 (germline): KGHSH, LQKENI. The V gene lost 3 bases and the J gene lost 2 bases, with 12 bases spanning the gap. This CDR3 comprises 15 residues. CDR3 protein: CASSPGYYDTDTQYF. The CDR3 bases are TGTGCCAGCTCACCCGGGTACTACGACACAGATACGCAGTATTTT.

This rearrangement joins TRBV12-1 to TRBJ2-1; TRBD2, as called in the table, went unchecked against the DNA. TRBV12-1 is termed a pseudogene. The CDR3 spans 18 residues. The CDR3 coding sequence is TGTGCCAGCAGCTTACCGGGACTAGCGGGAGTCGCCTACAATGAGCAGTTCTTC. Its protein product is CASSLPGLAGVAYNEQFF.

The chain links TRBV7-2 to TRBJ2-2, with TRBD1 matching over 7 bases. V was pared by 5 bases and J by 1 base, with 4 bases of the junction left unmatched. Germline CDR1 reads SGHTA; CDR2 reads FQGNSA. The CDR3 totals 15 residues. Written as DNA, the CDR3 is TGTGCCAGCAGCCCGCGGACAGGGAACACCGGGGAGCTGTTTTTT. It yields the protein CASSPRTGNTGELFF. The full variable domain, with the rest looked up from reference TRBV7-2 and TRBJ2-2, is GAGVSQSPSNKVTEKGKDVELRCDPISGHTALYWYRQSLGQGLEFLIYFQGNSAPDKSGLPSDRFSAERTGGSVSTLTIQRTQQEDSAVYLCASSPRTGNTGELFFGEGSRLTVL.

The chain is built from TRBV15 and TRBJ2-7; 8 positions agree with TRBD1. The V gene end was trimmed by 0 bases and the J gene end by 4 bases; junction bases not matched to a gene: 5. This CDR3 is 15 amino acids long. Per the germline V gene, CDR1 is LNHNV and CDR2 is YYDKDF (reference sequence). For the CDR3, the DNA is TGTGCCACCAGCAGAGATGCAGGGGGCTTGTACGAGCAGTACTTC. Translating gives CATSRDAGGLYEQYF.

V is TRBV5-6 and J is TRBJ1-5; D unclear. The germline gives CDR1 SGHDT, CDR2 YYEEEE. Trimming took off 0 bases at V and 0 bases at J, with 10 bases between the two ends. This CDR3 region has 16 residues. CDR3 sequence (DNA): TGTGCCAGCAGCTTGGCCTCAGTATATAGCAATCAGCCCCAGCATTTT. Protein product: CASSLASVYSNQPQHF. Looking up the rest from reference TRBV5-6 and TRBJ1-5 gives the full variable domain: DAGVTQSPTHLIKTRGQQVTLRCSPKSGHDTVSWYQQALGQGPQFIFQYYEEEERQRGNFPDRFSGHQFPNYSSELNVNALLLGDSALYLCASSLASVYSNQPQHFGDGTRLSIL.

The V gene is TRBV6-4, the J gene TRBJ2-7; TRBD2 matches 14 bases. This CDR3 comprises 16 residues. V shed 8 bases and J 7 bases; nucleotides not matched to a gene: 13. Germline assignment: CDR1 MRHNA and CDR2 SNTAGT. CDR3 bases: TGTGCCAGCCCGGGACTAGCGGGAGTCAAGTCGGGGGAGCAGTACTTC. It is translated as CASPGLAGVKSGEQYF.

In this sample, this clone turned up once. The chain employs TRBV27 and TRBJ2-2, with D possibly matching TRBD2 (6 bases). The CDR3 has 16 residues. Trimming pared 6 bases from V and 1 base from J, leaving 15 bases between. Germline lookup yields CDR1 MNHEY and CDR2 SMNVEV (reference sequence). CDR3 coding DNA: TGTGCCAGCAGCCCGTTTCCGCGGGAGAACACCGGGGAGCTGTTTTTT. Amino acids: CASSPFPRENTGELFF.

The chain carries TRBV11-2 and TRBJ2-3, with D unresolved. Germline lookup yields CDR1 SGHAT and CDR2 FQNNGV. The V end was cut by 0 bases, the J end by 0 bases, with 4 bases between. This CDR3 spans 14 amino acids. The CDR3 coding sequence is TGTGCCAGCAGCTTAGACAAAAGCACAGATACGCAGTATTTT. It encodes CASSLDKSTDTQYF.

CDR3: CASSRTGHRETQYF. The CDR3 DNA reads TGTGCCAGCAGCCGGACAGGGCATAGAGAGACCCAGTACTTC. The V gene is TRBV11-3, the J gene TRBJ2-5, with 8 bases matching TRBD1. V lost 5 bases to trimming and J lost 4 bases; unmatched junction nucleotides: 6. The CDR3 covers 14 residues. Germline V lookup: CDR1 SGHNT, CDR2 YENEEA.

This clone was counted between two and nine times. V gene TRBV5-4 combines with J gene TRBJ1-3; D is undetermined. The germline V gene encodes CDR1 SGHNT and CDR2 YYREEE (reference sequence). CDR3 length equals 16 residues. V was pared by 0 bases and J by 0 bases, with 10 bases between. CDR3 sequence: CASSLGGPHSGNTIYF. CDR3 bases: TGTGCCAGCAGCTTGGGAGGGCCCCACTCTGGAAACACCATATATTTT.

V gene TRBV13 combines with J gene TRBJ1-1, with D possibly TRBD1 on 5 matching bases. V was pared by 8 bases and J by 3 bases, with 16 bases between. The germline CDR1 and CDR2 sequences are PRHDT and FYEKMQ (reference sequence). This CDR3 contains 14 residues. CDR3: CASDRSAGHTEAFF. CDR3 nucleotide sequence: TGTGCCAGCGACCGGTCGGCAGGGCACACTGAAGCTTTCTTT.

The V call is TRBV28, the J call TRBJ2-1, with D perhaps matching TRBD2 (6 bases). Germline V lookup: CDR1 MDHEN, CDR2 SYDVKM. This CDR3 comprises 17 residues. The V gene lost 4 bases and the J gene lost 0 bases, with 16 bases spanning the gap. The CDR3 nucleotides are TGTGCCAGCAGTTCGCTCGGGACTGCGAGCTCCTACAATGAGCAGTTCTTC. Translated: CASSSLGTASSYNEQFF.

The J gene is TRBJ1-2, the V gene TRBV4-2; D is uncertain. This CDR3 is 14 amino acids long. Germline V CDR1 and CDR2: LGHNA, YNFKEQ. Between the trimmed V and J ends, which lost 1 base and 3 bases, there was a span of 9 bases. The CDR3 protein is CASSQAENYYGYTF. The CDR3 region has the DNA TGTGCCAGCAGCCAAGCCGAGAATTACTATGGCTACACCTTC.

V is TRBV3-1 (or the pseudogene TRBV3-2) and J is TRBJ1-2; TRBD1 matches at 7 bases. The CDR3 is 15 amino acids. J gave up 5 bases and V 0 bases, and 6 bases lay outside the gene matches. Germline values: CDR1 LGHDT, CDR2 YNNKEL (reference sequence). The CDR3 DNA reads TGTGCCAGCAGCCAAGAAGGGGGCGGACTTTATGGCTACACCTTC. Amino acids: CASSQEGGGLYGYTF.

This clone was counted once. The chain couples TRBV28 to TRBJ1-4; no clear D gene. This CDR3 is 16 amino acids long. Trimming left V 6 bases short and J 0 bases short, with 14 bases between. The V gene's germline CDR1 is MDHEN and CDR2 SYDVKM. CDR3 loop: CASRATKIATNEKLFF. The CDR3 coding sequence is TGTGCCAGCAGGGCGACAAAAATCGCAACTAATGAAAAACTGTTTTTT.

The V gene is TRBV28, the J gene TRBJ1-4; 8 nucleotides match TRBD1. V gave up 7 bases and J gave up 15 bases; unmatched junction bases: 10. The V gene's germline CDR1 is MDHEN and CDR2 SYDVKM. This CDR3 has 12 residues. CDR3 sequence reads: CASKAQGAELFF. As DNA, the CDR3 is TGTGCCAGCAAAGCGCAGGGGGCGGAATTGTTTTTT.

The chain is built from TRBV27 and TRBJ1-2; unclear D gene. The CDR3 has 14 amino acids. Trimming cost V 4 bases and J 2 bases, with 11 bases left between them. Looked up from germline, CDR1 is MNHEY and CDR2 is SMNVEV (reference sequence). Here the CDR3 reads CASSSRGDNYGYTF. The CDR3 DNA reads TGTGCCAGCAGTTCGAGAGGTGACAACTATGGCTACACCTTC.

This clone occurred once. The chain joins TRBV4-1 to TRBJ2-5; unclear D gene. V lost 4 bases and J lost 7, with 10 bases in between. The CDR3 consists of 12 residues. CDR1 and CDR2 (germline): MGHRA, YSYEKL. CDR3 DNA sequence: TGCGCCAGCAGCCGAGCTGATGGGACCCAGTACTTC. Translated: CASSRADGTQYF.

The V gene is TRBV5-1, the J gene TRBJ2-7; TRBD1 aligns across 7 bases. V lost 4 bases, J lost 3 bases, and 13 bases stayed unmatched. Looked up from germline, CDR1 is SGHRS and CDR2 is YFSETQ. The CDR3 runs to 16 residues. In nucleotides, the CDR3 is TGCGCCAGCAGCAATAGCCGGGACAGAGCTTTCTACGAGCAGTACTTC. The encoded protein is CASSNSRDRAFYEQYF.

The J gene is TRBJ1-6, the V gene TRBV7-3; 8 bases are a match to TRBD1. Per the germline V gene, CDR1 is SGHTA and CDR2 is FQGTGA. Trimming took 2 bases from V and 7 from J; bases not matched to a gene: 4. CDR3 length: 15 amino acids. CDR3 in amino acids: CASSLQGAENSPLHF. Here the CDR3 DNA reads TGTGCCAGCAGCTTACAGGGGGCAGAGAATTCACCCCTCCACTTT.